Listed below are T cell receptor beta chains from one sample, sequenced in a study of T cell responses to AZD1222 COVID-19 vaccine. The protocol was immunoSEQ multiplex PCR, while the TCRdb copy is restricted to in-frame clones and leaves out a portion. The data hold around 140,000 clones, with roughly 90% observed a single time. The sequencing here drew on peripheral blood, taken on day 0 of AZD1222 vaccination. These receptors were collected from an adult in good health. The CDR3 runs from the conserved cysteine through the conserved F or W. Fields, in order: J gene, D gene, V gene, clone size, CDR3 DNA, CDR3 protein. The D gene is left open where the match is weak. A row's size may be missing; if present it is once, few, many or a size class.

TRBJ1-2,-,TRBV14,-,TGTGCCAGCAGCCAAGAGTACAGTCCCTATGGCTACACCTTC,CASSQEYSPYGYTF
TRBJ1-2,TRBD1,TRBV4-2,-,TGTGCCAGCAGCCAAGCCCCCGGCAGGGGGCAAGGTGGCTACACCTTC,CASSQAPGRGQGGYTF
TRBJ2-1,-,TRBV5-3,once,TGTGCCAGAAGCCCCGCGGAGGGGGGCCGGGATGAGCAGTTCTTC,CARSPAEGGRDEQFF
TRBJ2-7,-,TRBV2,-,TGTGCCAGCAGTGAAGCGTTCGACAGATTCTACGAGCAGTACTTC,CASSEAFDRFYEQYF
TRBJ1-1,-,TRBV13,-,TGTGCCAGCAGCCCTGAGTGGGAAGGTAGCACTGAAGCTTTCTTT,CASSPEWEGSTEAFF
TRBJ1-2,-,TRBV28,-,TGTGCCAGCCGGGACATCATTACACTCTATGGCTACACCTTC,CASRDIITLYGYTF
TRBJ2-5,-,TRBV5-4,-,TGTGCCAGCAGTTCCACTCAAGAGACCCAGTACTTC,CASSSTQETQYF
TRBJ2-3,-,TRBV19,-,TGTGCCAGTAGTGGCGGACGCCGCACAGATACGCAGTATTTT,CASSGGRRTDTQYF
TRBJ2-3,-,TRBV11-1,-,TGTGCCAGCAGCGCATTGAGGGCTAGCACAGATACGCAGTATTTT,CASSALRASTDTQYF
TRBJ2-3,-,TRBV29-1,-,TGCAGCGTTAACTCGGGGGTGGATACGCAGTATTTT,CSVNSGVDTQYF
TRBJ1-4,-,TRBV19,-,TGTGCCAGTAGTATCGGGCGAGCTAATGAAAAACTGTTTTTT,CASSIGRANEKLFF
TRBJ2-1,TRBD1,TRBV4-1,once,TGCGCCAGCAGCCATACACAGGGGCGGCTTTGGAATGAGCAGTTCTTC,CASSHTQGRLWNEQFF
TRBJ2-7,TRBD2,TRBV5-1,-,TGCGCCAGCAGCCACGAGCGGGAGGACGAGCAGTACTTC,CASSHEREDEQYF
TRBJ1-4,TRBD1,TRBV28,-,TGTGCCAGCAGTTCTAGGAAGGGGGCCTCCTTACGAGAAAAACTGTTTTTT,CASSSRKGASLREKLFF
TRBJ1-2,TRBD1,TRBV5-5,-,TGTGCCAGCAGCCCCACAGGGGGGTCTGGGTATGGCTACACCTTC,CASSPTGGSGYGYTF
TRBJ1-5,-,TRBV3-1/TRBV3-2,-,TGTGCCAGCAGCCAAGATTTGAGGGAGCTCCAGCCCCAGCATTTT,CASSQDLRELQPQHF
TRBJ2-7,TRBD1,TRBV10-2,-,TGCGCCAGCAGTGCGTACGGGACAGGGTCCGCGGGACGGCGTTACGAGCAGTACTTC,CASSAYGTGSAGRRYEQYF
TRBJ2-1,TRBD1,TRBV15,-,TGTGCCACCAGCAGAGAGAGAGGACAGGGGTTCAATGAGCAGTTCTTC,CATSRERGQGFNEQFF
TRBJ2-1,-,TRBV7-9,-,TGTGCCAGCAGCCTGGACGGGAATGAGCAGTTCTTC,CASSLDGNEQFF
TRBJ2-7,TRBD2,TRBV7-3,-,TGTGCCAGCAGCTTACTAGCGGGAGGGACCTACGAGCAGTACTTC,CASSLLAGGTYEQYF
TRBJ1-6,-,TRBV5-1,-,TGCGCCAGCAGCTTGGCGGTCGCCCAGGGTGGCAATTCACCCCTCCACTTT,CASSLAVAQGGNSPLHF
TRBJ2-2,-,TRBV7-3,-,TGTGCCAGCAGCTGGATCAACCGAGGCGGGGAGCTGTTTTTT,CASSWINRGGELFF
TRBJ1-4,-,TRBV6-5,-,TGTGCCAGCAGTTTGGGGCAGCATGCAACTAATGAAAAACTGTTTTTT,CASSLGQHATNEKLFF
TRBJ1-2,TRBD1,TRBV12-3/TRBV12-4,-,TGTGCCAGCAGCTTGGGACAGGGCTATGGCTACACCTTC,CASSLGQGYGYTF
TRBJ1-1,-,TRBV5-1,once,TGCGCCACCCAGCTTTACGGGGGAAACACTGAAGCTTTCTTT,CATQLYGGNTEAFF
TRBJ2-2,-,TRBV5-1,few,TGCGCCAGCAGCTTGTCGACCCGGGGATCGAACACCGGGGAGCTGTTTTTT,CASSLSTRGSNTGELFF
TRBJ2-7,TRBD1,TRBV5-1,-,TGCGCCAGCACTCCGGACAGGCCGTCCTACGAGCAGTACTTC,CASTPDRPSYEQYF
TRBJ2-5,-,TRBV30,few,TGTGCCTGGAGTCCCCAAGAGACCCAGTACTTC,CAWSPQETQYF
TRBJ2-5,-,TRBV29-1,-,TGCAGCGTTGAAGTAGCCGCGAGAGAGACCCAGTACTTC,CSVEVAARETQYF
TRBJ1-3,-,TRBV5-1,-,TGCGCCAGCAGCTTGGAGGGATTAAGGGGAAACACCATATATTTT,CASSLEGLRGNTIYF
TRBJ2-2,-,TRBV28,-,TGTGCCAGCAGTTTAACAGGGTTCGGCAGCGGGGAGCTGTTTTTT,CASSLTGFGSGELFF
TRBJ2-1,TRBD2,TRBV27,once,TGTGCCAGCAGTCTCCTTCGGACTAGCGGGAGACTTGACAATGAGCAGTTCTTC,CASSLLRTSGRLDNEQFF
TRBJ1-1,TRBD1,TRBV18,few,TGTGCCAGCTCACCTCGGACAGGGGAAGCTTTCTTT,CASSPRTGEAFF
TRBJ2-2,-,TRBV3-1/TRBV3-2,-,TGTGCCAGCAGTCAAGGGGAGGCCGGGGAGCTGTTTTTT,CASSQGEAGELFF
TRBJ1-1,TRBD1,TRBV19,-,TGTGCCAGTAACCCTGGGGGGGACAGGGTTCTCCTCGCTTTCTTT,CASNPGGDRVLLAFF
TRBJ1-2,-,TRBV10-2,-,TGCGCCAGCAGTGGTATAGGGGGAGTCTATGGCTACACCTTC,CASSGIGGVYGYTF
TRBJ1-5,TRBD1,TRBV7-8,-,TGTGCCAGCAGCTGGACAGGGAAACGGGCCCAGCATTTT,CASSWTGKRAQHF
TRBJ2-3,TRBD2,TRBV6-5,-,TGTGCCAGCAGTTACAGCGGGAGAACCGCAGATACGCAGTATTTT,CASSYSGRTADTQYF